This TCR beta chain was captured in a study of glioma-infiltrating T cells after dendritic cell vaccination. Overall study: Autologous tumor lysate-pulsed dendritic cell vaccination was given between the early 2000s and the early 2010s. Monocyte-derived dendritic cells, cultured 7 to 8 days with IL-4 and GM-CSF, were pulsed with autologous tumor lysate. Patients received three intradermal dendritic cell vaccine injections at biweekly intervals.

J lost 7 bases, V lost 5 bases, and 13 bases had no gene match. In germline, CDR1 is SGHAT, CDR2 FQNNGV. This CDR3 has 16 residues. Selection required adequate fresh-frozen tumor tissue plus more than two years' survival data. TCRdb keeps only in-frame clones here, not all; method: immunoSEQ multiplex PCR. The sample has 80,000 to 100,000 clones, 79% seen once; the top ten hold over 5%. This sample comprised blood, obtained before dendritic cell vaccination. The receptor's source is a human donor with glioblastoma. V gene TRBV11-2 combines with J gene TRBJ2-2; 7 nucleotides agree with TRBD1. DNA of the CDR3: TGTGCCAGCAGCCCGGGACAGAGGACGGCCATCGGGGAGCTGTTTTTT. Protein: CASSPGQRTAIGELFF.